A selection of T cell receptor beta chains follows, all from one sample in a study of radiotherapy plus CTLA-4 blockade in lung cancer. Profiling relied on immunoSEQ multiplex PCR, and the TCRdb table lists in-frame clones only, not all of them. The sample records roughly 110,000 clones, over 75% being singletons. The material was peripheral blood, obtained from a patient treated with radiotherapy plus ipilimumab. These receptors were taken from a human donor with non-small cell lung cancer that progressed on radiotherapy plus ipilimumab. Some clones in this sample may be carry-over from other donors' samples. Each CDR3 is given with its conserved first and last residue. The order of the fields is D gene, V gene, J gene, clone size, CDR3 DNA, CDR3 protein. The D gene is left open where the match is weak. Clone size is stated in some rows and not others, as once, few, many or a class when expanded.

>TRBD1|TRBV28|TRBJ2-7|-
TGTGCCAGCAGTATCCCGACAGGGGGATCCTCCTACGAGCAGTACTTC
CASSIPTGGSSYEQYF
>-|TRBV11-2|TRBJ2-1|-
TGTGCCAGCAGCTTAGATGCGGGGCGGAGTGAGCAGTTCTTC
CASSLDAGRSEQFF
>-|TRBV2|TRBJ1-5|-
TGTGCCAGCAGTGGGACACGAGCTTATAGCAATCAGCCCCAGCATTTT
CASSGTRAYSNQPQHF
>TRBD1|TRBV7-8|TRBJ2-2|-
TGTGCCAGCAGCCCCGGGACAGGGGGGACCGGGGAGCTGTTTTTT
CASSPGTGGTGELFF
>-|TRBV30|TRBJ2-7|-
TGTGCCTGGAGTCTATACTACGAGCAGTACTTC
CAWSLYYEQYF
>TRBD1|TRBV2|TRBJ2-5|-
TGTGCCAGCGGGACAGGGTTTAAGGCCCAGTACTTC
CASGTGFKAQYF
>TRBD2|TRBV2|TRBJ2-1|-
TGTGCCAGCAGTGAAGACGGGGGGGGCCCCAATGAGCAGTTCTTC
CASSEDGGGPNEQFF
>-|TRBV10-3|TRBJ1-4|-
TGTGCCATCAGTGAGTCGTTTTCTTCGGGGGAAAAACTGTTTTTT
CAISESFSSGEKLFF
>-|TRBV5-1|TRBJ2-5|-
TGCGCCAGCATAGGCCTAGAACGGGAGACCCAGTACTTC
CASIGLERETQYF
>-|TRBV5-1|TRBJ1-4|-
TGCGCCAGCAGCTTGGTCTCTCCCGGGACGGAGAATGAAAAACTGTTTTTT
CASSLVSPGTENEKLFF
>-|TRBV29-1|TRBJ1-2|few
TGCAGCGTTTCGCAGGGAGGGGGCTACACCTTC
CSVSQGGGYTF
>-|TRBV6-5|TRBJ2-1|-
TGTGCCAGCAGTTACTCACCCTGGTCCAATGAGCAGTTCTTC
CASSYSPWSNEQFF
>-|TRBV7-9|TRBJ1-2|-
TGTGCCAGTCTAGCTAACCGGGACTATGGCTACACCTTC
CASLANRDYGYTF
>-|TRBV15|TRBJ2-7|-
TGTGCCACCAGCAGAGATCGCGGACAGTTCGAGCAGTACTTC
CATSRDRGQFEQYF
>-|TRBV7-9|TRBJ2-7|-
TGTGCCAGCAGCTTAGGACAGAACTCCTACGAGCAGTACTTC
CASSLGQNSYEQYF
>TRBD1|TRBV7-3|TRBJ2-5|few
TGTGCCAGCAGCCCAGGGACAGCAGAGACCCAGTACTTC
CASSPGTAETQYF
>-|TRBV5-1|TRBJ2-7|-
TGCGCCAGCAGCCCTCATACAGGGAACGAGCAGTACTTC
CASSPHTGNEQYF
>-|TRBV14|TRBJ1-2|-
TGTGCCAGCAGCCAAGGTGGAGCGGCGGTCTATGGCTACACCTTC
CASSQGGAAVYGYTF
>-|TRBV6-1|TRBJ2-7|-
TGTGCCAGCAGTCGACAGCTACTCGGCTACGAGCAGTACTTC
CASSRQLLGYEQYF
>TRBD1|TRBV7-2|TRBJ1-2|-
TGTGCCAGCAGCTCACGGGACAGGGTATATGGCTACACCTTC
CASSSRDRVYGYTF
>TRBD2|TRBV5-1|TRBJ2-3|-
TGCGCCAGCAGCACGATCCTAGCGGGGGCCAGCACAGATACGCAGTATTTT
CASSTILAGASTDTQYF
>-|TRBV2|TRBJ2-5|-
TGTGCCAGCAGTGACAGGGCAACGGAGACCCAGTACTTC
CASSDRATETQYF
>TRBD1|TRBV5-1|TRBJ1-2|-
TGCGCCAGCAGCCTCGGACAGGGACCCCGCTATGGCTACACCTTC
CASSLGQGPRYGYTF
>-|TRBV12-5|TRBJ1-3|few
TGTGCTAGTGGTTTGGTCCAACTCAACCCATCTGGAAACACCATATATTTT
CASGLVQLNPSGNTIYF
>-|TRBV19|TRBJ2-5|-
TGTGCCAGTAGTATTGGAGGGTCTCCAGAGACCCAGTACTTC
CASSIGGSPETQYF
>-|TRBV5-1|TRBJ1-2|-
TGCGCCAGCAGCTTGGCCATGGGAGCGGGGGCTTATGGCTACACCTTC
CASSLAMGAGAYGYTF
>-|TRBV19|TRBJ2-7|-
TGTGCCAGTACCGCAGACCATTTTAGGAACTACGAGCAGTACTTC
CASTADHFRNYEQYF
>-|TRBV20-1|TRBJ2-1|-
TGCAGTGCTTTGGACTACAATGAGCAGTTCTTC
CSALDYNEQFF
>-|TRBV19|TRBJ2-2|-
TGTGCCAGTAGTAGTATACTTCTCCGGGACATAAACACCGGGGAGCTGTTTTTT
CASSSILLRDINTGELFF
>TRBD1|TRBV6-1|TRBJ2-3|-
TGTGCCAGCAGTGTGGGGACAGCGCTCAATACGCAGTATTTT
CASSVGTALNTQYF
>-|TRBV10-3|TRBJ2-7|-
TGTGCCATCAGTGACAGCCAGTACTACGAGCAGTACTTC
CAISDSQYYEQYF
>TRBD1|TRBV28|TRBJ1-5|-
TGTGCCAGCTTAACTAGGACAGGGGGCAGGCAGCCCCAGCATTTT
CASLTRTGGRQPQHF
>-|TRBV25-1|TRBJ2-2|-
TGTGCCAGCAGTGAATTGTCGGTTGGGGATAGGGAGCTGTTTTTT
CASSELSVGDRELFF
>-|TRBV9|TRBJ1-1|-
TGTGCCAGCAGCCCAAGACCCCCAGCTGAAGCTTTCTTT
CASSPRPPAEAFF
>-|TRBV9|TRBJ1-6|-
TGTGCCAGCAGCGCCTCTCATAAGGACCTCCCCCTCCACTTT
CASSASHKDLPLHF
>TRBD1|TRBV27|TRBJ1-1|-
TGTGCCAGCAGTTTATTAGGCGCTAGGACAGGTCAACCAGCTTTCTTT
CASSLLGARTGQPAFF
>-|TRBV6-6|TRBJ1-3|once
TGTGCCAGCAGTTACTACGGGACTGGAAACACCATATATTTT
CASSYYGTGNTIYF
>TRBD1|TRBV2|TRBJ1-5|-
TGTGCCAGCAGGGACAGGCAGGGAAATCAGCCCCAGCATTTT
CASRDRQGNQPQHF
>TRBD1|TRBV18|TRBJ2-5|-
TGTGCCAGCTCACCTATGGGGACAGGGGTTGAGACCCAGTACTTC
CASSPMGTGVETQYF
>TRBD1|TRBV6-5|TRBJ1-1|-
TGTGCCAGCAGTCCCGGGACAGGGAGGGCTGAAGCTTTCTTT
CASSPGTGRAEAFF
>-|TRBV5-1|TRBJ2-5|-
TGCGCCAGCAGCCCTAACAGGGTTCTCCAAGAGACCCAGTACTTC
CASSPNRVLQETQYF
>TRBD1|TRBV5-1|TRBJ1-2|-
TGCGCCAGCAGCTTGACAGGGGGCAGCTCTGGCTACACCTTC
CASSLTGGSSGYTF
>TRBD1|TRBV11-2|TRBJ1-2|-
TGTGCCAGCAGCACCAGGACAGGGTTAGACTATGGCTACACCTTC
CASSTRTGLDYGYTF
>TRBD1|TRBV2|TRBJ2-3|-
TGTGCCAGCAGAGAGGACAGGTCATGGTCGGATACGCAGTATTTT
CASREDRSWSDTQYF